This entry describes one T cell receptor (beta chain). Authors' methods: Estimated nucleated cell counts came from reference gene primer amplification. This table comes from immunoSEQ multiplex PCR, and its TCRdb copy is limited to in-frame clones, with some not included. That table furnishes V, J and clone size, whereas the DNA furnished D and trimming. The table records over 300,000 clones, 85% to 90% of them present only once. This sample was taken from a study of blood T cell repertoires in COVID-19. Study at large: Nucleic acid was either cDNA or gDNA, and it came from T cells, B-cell-depleted T cells, or PBMCs.

The sequence was collected from a man aged 18 to 35 with active or convalescent COVID-19. The sample taken for sequencing was peripheral blood.

The CDR3 bases are TGTGCCAGCAGCCTTGACAGGGCACACACAGATACGCAGTATTTT. Its protein product is CASSLDRAHTDTQYF. J is TRBJ2-3 and V is TRBV14, with 7 bases fitting TRBD1. The CDR3 sequence is 15 residues long. Germline V gene data show CDR1 as SGHDN and CDR2 as FVKESK. Trimming cost V 4 bases and J 2 bases; bases outside gene matches: 6.